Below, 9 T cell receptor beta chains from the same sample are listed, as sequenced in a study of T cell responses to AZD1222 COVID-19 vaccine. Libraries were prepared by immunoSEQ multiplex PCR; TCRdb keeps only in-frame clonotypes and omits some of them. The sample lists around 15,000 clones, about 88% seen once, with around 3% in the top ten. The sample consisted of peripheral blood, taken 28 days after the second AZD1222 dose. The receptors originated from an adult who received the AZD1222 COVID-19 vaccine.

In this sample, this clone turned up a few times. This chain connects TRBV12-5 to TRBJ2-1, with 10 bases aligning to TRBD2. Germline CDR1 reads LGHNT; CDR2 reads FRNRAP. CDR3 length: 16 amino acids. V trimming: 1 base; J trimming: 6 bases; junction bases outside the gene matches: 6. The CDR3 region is CASGLASGTSVNEQFF. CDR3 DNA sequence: TGTGCTAGTGGTTTGGCCTCCGGGACTAGCGTCAATGAGCAGTTCTTC.

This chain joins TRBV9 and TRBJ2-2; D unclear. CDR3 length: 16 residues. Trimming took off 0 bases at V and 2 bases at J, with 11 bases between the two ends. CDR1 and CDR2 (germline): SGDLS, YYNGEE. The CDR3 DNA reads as TGTGCCAGCAGCGTAGATGGGGTGGGTAACACCGGGGAGCTGTTTTTT. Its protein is CASSVDGVGNTGELFF.

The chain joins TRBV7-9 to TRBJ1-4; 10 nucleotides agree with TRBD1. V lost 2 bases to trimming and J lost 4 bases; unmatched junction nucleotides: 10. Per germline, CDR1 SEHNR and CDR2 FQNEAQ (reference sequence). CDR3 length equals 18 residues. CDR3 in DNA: TGTGCCAGCAGCTTATTAGGACAGGGGGTACGCGGTAATGAAAAACTGTTTTTT. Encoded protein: CASSLLGQGVRGNEKLFF.

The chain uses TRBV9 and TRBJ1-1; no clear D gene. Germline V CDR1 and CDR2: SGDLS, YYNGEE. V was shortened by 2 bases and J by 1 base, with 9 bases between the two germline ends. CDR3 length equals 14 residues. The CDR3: CASSVSVSNTEAFF. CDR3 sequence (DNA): TGTGCCAGCAGCGTTAGTGTGTCGAACACTGAAGCTTTCTTT.

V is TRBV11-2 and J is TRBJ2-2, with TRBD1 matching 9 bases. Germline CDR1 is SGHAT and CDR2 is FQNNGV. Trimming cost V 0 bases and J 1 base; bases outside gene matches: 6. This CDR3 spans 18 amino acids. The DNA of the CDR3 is TGTGCCAGCAGCTTAGAACTCGGGACAGGGAAGAACACCGGGGAGCTGTTTTTT. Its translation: CASSLELGTGKNTGELFF.

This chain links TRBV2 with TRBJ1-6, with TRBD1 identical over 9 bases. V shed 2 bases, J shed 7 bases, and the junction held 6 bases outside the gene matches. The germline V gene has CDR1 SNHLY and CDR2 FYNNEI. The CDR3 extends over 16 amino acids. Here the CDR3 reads CASSERTGETNSPLHF. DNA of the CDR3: TGTGCCAGCAGTGAACGGACAGGGGAAACGAATTCACCCCTCCACTTT.

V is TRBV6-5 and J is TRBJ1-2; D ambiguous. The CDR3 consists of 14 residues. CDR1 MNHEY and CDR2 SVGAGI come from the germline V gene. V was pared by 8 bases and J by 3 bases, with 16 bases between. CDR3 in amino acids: CASVPRAKDYGYTF. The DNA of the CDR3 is TGTGCCAGCGTCCCTCGGGCTAAGGACTATGGCTACACCTTC.

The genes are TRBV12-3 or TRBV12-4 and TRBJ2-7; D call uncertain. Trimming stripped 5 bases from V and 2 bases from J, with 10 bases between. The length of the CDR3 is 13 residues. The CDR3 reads CASSLKAAYEQYF. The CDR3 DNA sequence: TGTGCCAGCAGTCTGAAGGCGGCCTACGAGCAGTACTTC.

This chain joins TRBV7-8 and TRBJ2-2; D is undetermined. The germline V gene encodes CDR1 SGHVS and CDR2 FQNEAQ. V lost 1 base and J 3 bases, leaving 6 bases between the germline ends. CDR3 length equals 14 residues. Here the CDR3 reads CASSLVGDTGELFF. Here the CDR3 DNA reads TGTGCCAGCAGCTTAGTTGGAGACACCGGGGAGCTGTTTTTT.